This T cell receptor beta chain was captured by sequencing in a study of shared clonotypes between healthy human individuals. This CDR3 has 12 amino acids. Germline V gives CDR1 SEHNR, CDR2 FQNEAQ (reference sequence). Trimming removed 5 bases at V and 0 bases at J, with 3 bases between. The assay was immunoSEQ multiplex PCR, and TCRdb's table has in-frame clones only and misses some. The profile shows some 2,400,000 clones, more than 90% of them singletons. Study-wide results and caveats: All-four-donor shared clonotypes had higher generation probabilities than non-shared clonotypes did. Sampling used blood alone; tissue repertoires probably differ.

The table lists this clone with a few counts. As yet, its antigen is unknown. Other nucleotide sequences in the sample specify the same CDR3. V gene TRBV7-9 combines with J gene TRBJ2-3; D is undetermined. The TCR sequence derives from a man younger than 35 in good health. Sequenced material: naive CD4+ T cells sorted from blood. Subset described: CD45RA+ positively selected. The CDR3 sequence is CASSPSTDTQYF. The CDR3 DNA follows: TGTGCCAGCAGCCCTAGCACAGATACGCAGTATTTT.